A selection of T cell receptor beta chains follows, all from one sample in a study of preoperative IRX-2 immunotherapy in early breast cancer. The protocol was immunoSEQ multiplex PCR, while the TCRdb copy is restricted to in-frame clones and leaves out a portion. This table has tens of thousands of clones, approximately 85% appearing once. Sample: lymph node tissue, taken after IRX-2 immunotherapy. These TCRs come from a human donor with breast cancer. Each CDR3 is given with its conserved first and last residue.

V: TRBV11-3
J: TRBJ2-7
CDR3: CASRNRGSSYEQYF

V: TRBV6-8
J: TRBJ1-5
CDR3: CASSPVRGRDYSNQPQHF

V: TRBV28
J: TRBJ2-5
CDR3: CASSSLLDSMETQYF

V: TRBV12-5
J: TRBJ1-5
CDR3: CASILDSYNQPQHF

V: TRBV6-8
J: TRBJ1-4
CDR3: CASSDSASLATNEKLFF

V: TRBV5-1
J: TRBJ1-2
CDR3: CASAHTGEGNGYTF

V: TRBV19
J: TRBJ1-1
CDR3: CASSRSDSMNTEAFF

V: TRBV5-1
J: TRBJ1-1
CDR3: CASSSTGQGHTEAFF

V: TRBV30
J: TRBJ2-7
CDR3: CAWTGIQNEQYF

V: TRBV11-3
J: TRBJ2-3
CDR3: CASSLDWDGLAGGNTQYF

V: TRBV7-8
J: TRBJ2-2
CDR3: CASSFPNTGELFF

V: TRBV6-8
J: TRBJ1-4
CDR3: CASTRDRLNEKLFF

V: TRBV6-8
J: TRBJ2-2
CDR3: CASSSDREVAGELFF

V: TRBV25-1
J: TRBJ2-1
CDR3: CASSEGQRLGSYNEQFF

V: TRBV19
J: TRBJ2-7
CDR3: CASSPGQPAEQYF

V: TRBV10-3
J: TRBJ2-6
CDR3: CAISESRGSGANVLTF

V: TRBV19
J: TRBJ1-1
CDR3: CASSIALPGQGFTEAFF

V: TRBV19
J: TRBJ1-6
CDR3: CASRYRDNSPLHF

V: TRBV12-1
J: TRBJ2-1
CDR3: CASSLSFNRYEQFF

V: TRBV6-8
J: TRBJ2-2
CDR3: CAIKEGGTGELFF

V: TRBV6-8
J: TRBJ2-5
CDR3: CASTKGGKGQETQYF

V: TRBV15
J: TRBJ2-7
CDR3: CATFQSGLAGDEQYF

V: TRBV11-3
J: TRBJ2-1
CDR3: CASSSISGILGGNEQFF

V: TRBV7-7
J: TRBJ1-2
CDR3: CASSPVTVAYGYTF

V: TRBV28
J: TRBJ1-6
CDR3: CASSLLGQGNSPLHF

V: TRBV6-8
J: TRBJ2-3
CDR3: CASRPGGLTDTQYF

V: TRBV28
J: TRBJ1-2
CDR3: CASTIRGLGYTF

V: TRBV6-8
J: TRBJ2-1
CDR3: CASRYTGNEQFF

V: TRBV19
J: TRBJ1-2
CDR3: CASSVQGLINYGYTF

V: TRBV6-8
J: TRBJ1-6
CDR3: CASRQTGGESPLHF

V: TRBV7-8
J: TRBJ1-3
CDR3: CASNLVGGNTIYF

V: TRBV6-8
J: TRBJ2-5
CDR3: CASRLILAGGETQYF

V: TRBV19
J: TRBJ1-2
CDR3: CASSKDRGRNYGYTF

V: TRBV19
J: TRBJ1-5
CDR3: CASTPTGGHSNQPQHF

V: TRBV6-8
J: TRBJ2-1
CDR3: CASSEGPLLGQFF

V: TRBV14
J: TRBJ1-1
CDR3: CASSRGTGSDMNTEAFF

V: TRBV28
J: TRBJ1-1
CDR3: CASPPTVFGNTEAFF

V: TRBV5-1
J: TRBJ1-3
CDR3: CASSPGTEGNTIYF

V: TRBV5-1
J: TRBJ2-3
CDR3: CASSLGGQTDFSTDTQYF

V: TRBV19
J: TRBJ2-5
CDR3: CASSGQGETQYF

V: TRBV19
J: TRBJ2-1
CDR3: CASSIPLAGVVEQFF

V: TRBV6-8
J: TRBJ1-2
CDR3: CASSYSRATAGYTF

V: TRBV5-1
J: TRBJ1-2
CDR3: CASSPSAGRAYGYTF

V: TRBV6-8
J: TRBJ1-1
CDR3: CASRLATGATGVFF